This entry lists 9 T cell receptor beta chains sequenced from one sample in a study of blood T cell repertoires in COVID-19 (TCRdb year 2020). Preparation of the library involved the immunoSEQ multiplex PCR assay. As stored in TCRdb, this immuneACCESS dataset retains in-frame rearrangements with V and J assigned. A fraction of the clones does not appear; measured against another copy, unresolved V genes explain less than half of the discrepancy, and the remainder lacks a known reason. This sample comprises more than 95,000 clones, around four fifths of them detected only once. Around a quarter of the sample rests with the top ten. The source material was peripheral blood. The receptor source for this set is a man between 60 and 70 years old with acute or convalescent COVID-19.

The chain is built from TRBV5-4 and TRBJ2-3; 7 bases are shared with TRBD2. The CDR3 is 14 residues long. After removal of 5 bases from V and 0 bases from J, the junction contained 3 bases not matched to a gene. CDR1 and CDR2 from the germline V gene are SGHNT and YYREEE (reference sequence). The CDR3 DNA is TGTGCCAGCAGACAAGCGGGAAGCACAGATACGCAGTATTTT. Its protein is CASRQAGSTDTQYF. Full variable domain (remainder filled in from reference TRBV5-4 and TRBJ2-3): ETGVTQSPTHLIKTRGQQVTLRCSSQSGHNTVSWYQQALGQGPQFIFQYYREEENGRGNFPPRFSGLQFPNYSSELNVNALELDDSALYLCASRQAGSTDTQYFGPGTRLTVL.

This clone occurred a few times. The chain links TRBV2 to TRBJ2-5; D not resolved. Trimming left V 5 bases short and J 1 base short, with 11 bases between. Germline V lookup: CDR1 SNHLY, CDR2 FYNNEI. The CDR3 length is 14 residues. The CDR3 DNA reads TGTGCCAGCAGTTCACAGCAGTTCCAAGAGACCCAGTACTTC. Translating it yields CASSSQQFQETQYF.

The chain employs TRBV18 and TRBJ1-4, with D maybe TRBD1 (6 bases). Trimming cost V 2 bases and J 8 bases, with 15 bases left between them. The CDR3 totals 15 residues. Germline CDR1 KGHSH, CDR2 LQKENI. The CDR3 coding sequence is TGTGCCAGCTCACCAGCCGGACAGCAAGGAGAAAAACTGTTTTTT. Its protein is CASSPAGQQGEKLFF. The entire variable domain, with the rest obtained from reference TRBV18 and TRBJ1-4, is as follows: NAGVMQNPRHLVRRRGQEARLRCSPMKGHSHVYWYRQLPEEGLKFMVYLQKENIIDESGMPKERFSAEFPKEGPSILRIQQVVRGDSAAYFCASSPAGQQGEKLFFGSGTQLSVL.

The chain is built from TRBV25-1 and TRBJ2-2; D is uncertain. The CDR3 runs 15 residues. Germline V gene lookup returns CDR1 MGHDK and CDR2 SYGVNS. V gave up 4 bases and J gave up 0 bases, with 9 bases separating them. In nucleotides, the CDR3 is TGTGCCAGCAGTGTCCTAAACTCGAACACCGGGGAGCTGTTTTTT. Amino acids: CASSVLNSNTGELFF. Full variable domain (outside the CDR3, taken from reference TRBV25-1 and TRBJ2-2): EADIYQTPRYLVIGTGKKITLECSQTMGHDKMYWYQQDPGMELHLIHYSYGVNSTEKGDLSSESTVSRIRTEHFPLTLESARPSHTSQYLCASSVLNSNTGELFFGEGSRLTVL.

This chain joins TRBV4-1 and TRBJ1-4, with a possible D match to TRBD1 (6 bases). The V gene lost 0 bases and the J gene lost 8 bases, with 19 bases spanning the gap. Per germline, CDR1 MGHRA and CDR2 YSYEKL. The CDR3 is made up of 17 amino acids. Written as DNA, the CDR3 is TGCGCCAGCAGCCAAGAGCTTTCCAGGGGACTAGGAGAAAAACTGTTTTTT. Translated, it gives CASSQELSRGLGEKLFF.

This rearrangement joins TRBV10-2 to TRBJ2-3; possible D gene TRBD2, 5 bases. Germline V lookup: CDR1 WSHSY, CDR2 SAAADI. The ends were cut back, 6 bases at V and 0 bases at J, with 7 bases in the middle. CDR3 length: 13 residues. CDR3: CASRRGSTDTQYF. CDR3 nucleotides: TGCGCCAGCAGGCGCGGGAGCACAGATACGCAGTATTTT.

This clone appeared a single time. This chain links TRBV11-3 with TRBJ2-3; tentative D call: TRBD1 (6 bases). The CDR3 totals 15 residues. Trimming shortened V by 5 bases and J by 4 bases, and 16 bases separated the two germline ends. Germline loops: CDR1 SGHNT, CDR2 YENEEA. In nucleotides, the CDR3 is TGTGCCAGCAGCACAGGAAGGGGGACCCCAGATACGCAGTATTTT. The encoded protein is CASSTGRGTPDTQYF.

The table lists this clone with a few counts. The genes are TRBV5-1 and TRBJ1-2; possibly TRBD1 for D (6 bases). Trimming shortened V by 2 bases and J by 4 bases, and 12 bases separated the two germline ends. CDR1 is SGHRS and CDR2 is YFSETQ in the germline V gene. CDR3 length equals 14 residues. The CDR3 bases are TGCGCCAGCAGCTTCGAGGACAGCCTCTATGGCTACACCTTC. It codes for CASSFEDSLYGYTF.

The rearrangement joins TRBV2 to TRBJ2-3; D gene ambiguous. This CDR3 contains 13 residues. Germline CDR1 and CDR2: SNHLY and FYNNEI. V gave up 6 bases and J gave up 4 bases, with 11 bases separating them. The CDR3 DNA reads TGTGCCAGCAGGCCGTACACCGCAGATACGCAGTATTTT. Its translation is CASRPYTADTQYF.